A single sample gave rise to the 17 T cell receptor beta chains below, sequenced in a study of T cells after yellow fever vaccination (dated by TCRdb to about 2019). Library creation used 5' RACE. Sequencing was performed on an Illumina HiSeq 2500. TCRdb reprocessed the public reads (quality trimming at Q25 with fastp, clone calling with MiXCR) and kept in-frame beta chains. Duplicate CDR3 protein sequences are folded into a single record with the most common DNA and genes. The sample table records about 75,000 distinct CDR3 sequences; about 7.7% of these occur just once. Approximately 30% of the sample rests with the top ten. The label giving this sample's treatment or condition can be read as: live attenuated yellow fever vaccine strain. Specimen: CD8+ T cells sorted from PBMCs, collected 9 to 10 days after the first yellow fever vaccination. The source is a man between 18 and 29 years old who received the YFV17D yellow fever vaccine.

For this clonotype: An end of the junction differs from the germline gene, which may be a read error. CDR3 DNA sequence: TGTGCCACCAGTCCAGGGACACCCCTCCACTTT. Translation gives CATSPGTPLHF. V is TRBV6-1 and J is TRBJ1-6, with D possibly being TRBD1 (5 bases). CDR1 is MNHNS and CDR2 is SASEGT in the germline V gene. The CDR3 totals 11 residues.

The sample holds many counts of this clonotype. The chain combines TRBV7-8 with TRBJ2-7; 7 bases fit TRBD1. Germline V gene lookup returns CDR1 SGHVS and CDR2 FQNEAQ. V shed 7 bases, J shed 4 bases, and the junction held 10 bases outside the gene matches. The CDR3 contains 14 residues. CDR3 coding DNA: TGTGCCAGCACCCAAACACAGGGGTGGTACGAGCAGTACGTC. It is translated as CASTQTQGWYEQYV.

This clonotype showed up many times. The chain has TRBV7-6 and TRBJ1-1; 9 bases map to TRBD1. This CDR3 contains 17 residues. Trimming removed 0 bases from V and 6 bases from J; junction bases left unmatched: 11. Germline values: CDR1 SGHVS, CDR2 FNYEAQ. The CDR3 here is CASSLAGDRVFRSEAFF. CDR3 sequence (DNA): TGTGCCAGCAGCTTAGCAGGGGACAGGGTGTTTCGTTCTGAAGCTTTCTTT.

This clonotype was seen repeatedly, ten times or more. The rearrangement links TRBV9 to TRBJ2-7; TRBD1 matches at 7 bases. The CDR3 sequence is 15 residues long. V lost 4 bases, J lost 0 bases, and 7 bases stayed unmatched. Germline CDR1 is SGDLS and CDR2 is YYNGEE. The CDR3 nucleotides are TGTGCCAGCAGCCCGGGACAGTTTATCTCCTACGAGCAGTACTTC. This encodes CASSPGQFISYEQYF.

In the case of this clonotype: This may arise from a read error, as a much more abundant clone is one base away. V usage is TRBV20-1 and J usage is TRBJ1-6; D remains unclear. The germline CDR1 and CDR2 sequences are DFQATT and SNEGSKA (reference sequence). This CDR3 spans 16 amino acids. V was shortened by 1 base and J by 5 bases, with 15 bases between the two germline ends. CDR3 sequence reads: CSARAVSHSNNSPLHF. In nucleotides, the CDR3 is TGCAGTGCTAGAGCTGTTTCGCATAGTAATAATTCACCCCTCCACTTT.

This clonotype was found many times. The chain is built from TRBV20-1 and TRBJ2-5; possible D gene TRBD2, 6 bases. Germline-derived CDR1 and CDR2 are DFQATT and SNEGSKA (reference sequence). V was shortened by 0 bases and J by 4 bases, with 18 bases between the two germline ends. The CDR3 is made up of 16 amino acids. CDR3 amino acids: CSARDPGTLGGETQYF. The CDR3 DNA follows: TGCAGTGCTAGAGATCCAGGGACTTTGGGGGGAGAGACCCAGTACTTC.

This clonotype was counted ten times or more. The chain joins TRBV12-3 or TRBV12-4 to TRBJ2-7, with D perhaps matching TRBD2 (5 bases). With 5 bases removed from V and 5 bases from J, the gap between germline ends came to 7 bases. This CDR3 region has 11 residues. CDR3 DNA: TGTGCCAGCAGTCCGAGGGACGAGCAGTACGTC. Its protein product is CASSPRDEQYV.

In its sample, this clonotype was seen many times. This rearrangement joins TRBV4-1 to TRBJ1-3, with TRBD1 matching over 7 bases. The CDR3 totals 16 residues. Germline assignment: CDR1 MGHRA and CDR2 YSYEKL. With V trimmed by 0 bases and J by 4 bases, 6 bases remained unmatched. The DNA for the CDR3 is TGCGCCAGCAGCCAAGAACAGGGGCATTCGGGAAACACCATATATTTT. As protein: CASSQEQGHSGNTIYF.

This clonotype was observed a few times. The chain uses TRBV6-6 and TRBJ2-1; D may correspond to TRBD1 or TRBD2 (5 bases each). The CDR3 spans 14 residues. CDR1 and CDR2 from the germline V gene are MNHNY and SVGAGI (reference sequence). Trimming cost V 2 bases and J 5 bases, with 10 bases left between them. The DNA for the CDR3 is TGTGCCAGCAGTTACCGGGACCGCGACAATGAGCAGTTCTTC. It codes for CASSYRDRDNEQFF.

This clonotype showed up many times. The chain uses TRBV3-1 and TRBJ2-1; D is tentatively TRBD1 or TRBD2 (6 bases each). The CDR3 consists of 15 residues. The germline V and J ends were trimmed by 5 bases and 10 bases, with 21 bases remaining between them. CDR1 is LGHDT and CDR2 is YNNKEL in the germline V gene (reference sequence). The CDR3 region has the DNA TGTGCCAGCAGCTCCGGGGGCAGTCTTTTATGGGAGCAGTTCTTC. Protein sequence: CASSSGGSLLWEQFF.

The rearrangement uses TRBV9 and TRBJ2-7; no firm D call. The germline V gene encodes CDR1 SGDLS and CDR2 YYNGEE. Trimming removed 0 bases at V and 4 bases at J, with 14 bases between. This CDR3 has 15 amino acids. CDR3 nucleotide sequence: TGTGCCAGCAGCGTAGTTCCCGGACCCAAGTACGAGCAGTACTTC. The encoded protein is CASSVVPGPKYEQYF.

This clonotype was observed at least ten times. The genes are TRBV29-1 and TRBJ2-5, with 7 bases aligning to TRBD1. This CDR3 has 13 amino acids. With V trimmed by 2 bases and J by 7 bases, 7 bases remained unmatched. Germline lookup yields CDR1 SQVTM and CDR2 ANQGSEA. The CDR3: CSVEWGQSRTQYF. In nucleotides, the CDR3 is TGCAGCGTTGAATGGGGACAGTCCAGGACCCAGTACTTC.

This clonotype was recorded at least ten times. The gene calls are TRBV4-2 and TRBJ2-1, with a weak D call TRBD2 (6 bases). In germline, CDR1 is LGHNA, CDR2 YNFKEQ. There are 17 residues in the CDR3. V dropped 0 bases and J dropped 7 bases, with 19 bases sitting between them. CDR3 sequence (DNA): TGTGCCAGCAGCCAAGATCATGGCGCGTGGAGGGGAAATGAGCAGTTCTTC. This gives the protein CASSQDHGAWRGNEQFF.

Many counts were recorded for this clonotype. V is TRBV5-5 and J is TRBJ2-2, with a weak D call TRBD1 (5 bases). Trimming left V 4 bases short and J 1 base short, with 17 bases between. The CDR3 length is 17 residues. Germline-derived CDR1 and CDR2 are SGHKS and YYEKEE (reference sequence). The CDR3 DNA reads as TGTGCCAGCAGCCCGACCATTGCAGGGCAGAACACCGGGGAGCTGTTTTTT. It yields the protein CASSPTIAGQNTGELFF.

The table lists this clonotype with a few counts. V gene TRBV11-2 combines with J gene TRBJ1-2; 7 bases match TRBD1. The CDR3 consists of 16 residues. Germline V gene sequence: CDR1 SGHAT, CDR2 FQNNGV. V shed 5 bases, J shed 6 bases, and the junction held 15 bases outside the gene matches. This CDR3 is CASSAEGRQGSDGYTF. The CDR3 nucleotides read TGTGCCAGCAGCGCAGAGGGGAGACAGGGATCGGATGGCTACACCTTC.

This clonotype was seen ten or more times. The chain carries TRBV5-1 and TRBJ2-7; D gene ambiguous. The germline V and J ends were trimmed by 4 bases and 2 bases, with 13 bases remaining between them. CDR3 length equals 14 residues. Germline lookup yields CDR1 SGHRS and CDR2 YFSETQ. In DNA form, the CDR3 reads TGCGCCAGCAGCCCTGCTGTCCTTACCTACGAGCAGTACTTC. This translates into CASSPAVLTYEQYF.

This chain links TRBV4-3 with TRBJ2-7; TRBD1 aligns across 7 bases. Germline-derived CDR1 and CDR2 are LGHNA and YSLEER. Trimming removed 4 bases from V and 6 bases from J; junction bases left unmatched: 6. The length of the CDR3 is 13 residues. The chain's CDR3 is CASSLGWTGEQYF. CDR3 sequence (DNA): TGCGCCAGCAGCCTCGGGTGGACAGGCGAGCAGTACTTC.